Below, one T cell receptor (beta chain) is given with its context. Which antigen it targets is not known. No much larger clone is present one base from it, and per-base qualities are unavailable. Reading the germline V gene (reference sequence) gives CDR1 LNHDA and CDR2 SQIVND. Between the V and J ends, shortened by 8 bases and 3 bases respectively, the junction contains 13 bases. The CDR3 numbers 13 residues from cysteine through phenylalanine. Solely the CDR3 DNA is kept, with 39 bases framed from the first base. The data originate from a study of blood T cell repertoires in COVID-19 (dated by TCRdb to 2018 to 2020). Study-level background: Samples from collaborators originated in the United States, Italy and Spain and spanned both the acute and convalescent phases of COVID-19. Where available, HLA class I and class II types were obtained from metadata supplied by the sample provider rather than from assay-based typing. The material from the prospective study consisted of cDNA or gDNA derived from T cells, B-cell-depleted T cells, or PBMCs. Nearly every sample came with metadata listing a de-identified subject ID, COVID-19 status, age in years and sex. Samples came from the ongoing ImmuneRACE study (first 160 participants) plus 1,254 subjects from 6 global collaborators. Subjects who had been exposed to COVID-19, were actively infected with it, or had recovered from it provided the deeply sampled blood TCRbeta repertoires that made up the dataset. The repertoires were made available in a free public database intended to serve as a resource for research on the immune response to SARS-CoV-2. Beyond this particular receptor, the publication reports: How much clinical and demographic metadata was included differed by source and by participant, and the metadata was provided uncurated.

Each collaborating institution followed its own protocols to collect whole blood in K2EDTA tubes. For TCRbeta analysis, collaborators shipped samples in one of three forms: frozen whole blood, isolated PBMCs, or DNA extracted from either of those sample types. TCRbeta CDR3 regions were amplified from genomic DNA using the immunoSEQ Assay, a bias-controlled multiplex PCR. The original methods were these. The number of nucleated cells in each sample was estimated from the amplification of reference gene primers within the assay. Sequence reads were collapsed and filtered to measure the absolute abundance of every unique TCRbeta CDR3 rearrangement. For each sample, productive Simpson clonality was calculated by taking the square root of Simpson's diversity index across productive rearrangements. TCRdb limited this immuneACCESS table to in-frame rearrangements with V and J called. A share of clones is missing; checked studies link under half to unresolved V genes, and the rest is unexplained. That table furnishes V, J and clone size, whereas the DNA furnished D and trimming. Here the sample has fewer than 150,000 clones; around 86% occur a single time. The top ten hold roughly 30% of the sample.

This TCR derives from a woman in her 70s with acute or convalescent COVID-19. The sequenced sample was peripheral blood. The chain joins TRBV19 to TRBJ1-1, and the D gene may be TRBD1, 6 bases matching. This receptor carries the CDR3 CASQHQGYTEAFF. The nucleotide sequence is TGTGCCAGTCAACACCAGGGGTACACTGAAGCTTTCTTT.